This TCR beta chain was retrieved from a study of PD-L1 blockade in urothelial cancer listed by TCRdb under 2017. Describing the broader study: All patients started therapy around 2014 and received atezolizumab 1,200 mg intravenously every 3 weeks. About 10 patients achieved durable clinical benefit and some 21 did not. Pretreatment tumor samples, along with matched peripheral blood serially collected before and after atezolizumab treatment, were subjected to TCR sequencing. About nine tenths of the roughly 30 patients were males with bladder-origin urothelial cancer, and about two thirds of the roughly 30 reported a prior smoking history. Blood samples yielded a median of 141,255 T cells and roughly 83,000 unique TCRs, with median clonality 0.080. Blood samples were analyzed 3 weeks after the start of treatment (second dose) and 6 weeks after the start of treatment. Over 28 patients had pretreatment blood TCR-seq, about 25 had at least one posttreatment blood collection, and about 25 had tumor TCR-seq. Durable clinical benefit meant progression-free survival longer than 6 months, and TCR features were also tested against progression-free and overall survival. Whole exome sequencing and RNA sequencing of pretreatment tumors were performed alongside TCR sequencing in the same patients. Patients had an ECOG performance status of 0 or 1 and had received between 0 and 3 prior chemotherapy regimens. Somatic, immune and clinical correlates of response to PD-L1 blockade with atezolizumab in urothelial cancer were the focus of an exploratory multi-omic analysis. What the work shows at the level of the full study, not this receptor alone: Small sample size (n ≈ 28) and many exploratory analyses mean the results are intended to be hypothesis-generating. Improved progression-free and overall survival was associated with having pretreatment peripheral blood TCR clonality below the median. Patients with durable benefit showed greater expansion of tumor-associated TCR clones in peripheral blood 3 weeks after starting treatment (n ≈ 21, p = 0.022).

For this clone: Which antigen it targets is not known. Base qualities are not provided; no much larger clone lies one nucleotide away.

Each PCR received spiked-in synthetic TCR analog templates so that absolute template abundance could be estimated from read counts. The immunoSEQ assay was used to amplify TCRbeta CDR3 regions from genomic DNA with bias-controlled V and J gene primers. Sequencing of rearranged TCRbeta segments was done at approximately 20X coverage. Turning to the authors' computational methods: Sequencing errors were corrected by clustering, and CDR3s were annotated against IMGT so that V, D and J genes could be assigned. Downstream analyses used only productive TCRbeta rearrangements, leaving out any out-of-frame or stop-codon sequences. Clonality was computed as one minus Shannon entropy normalized by the log of the number of unique productive sequences. Clones differing between time points or between blood and tumor were identified using Fisher's exact test with Benjamini-Hochberg correction, with an adjusted p below 0.01 applied as the threshold. Held by TCRdb, this immuneACCESS table contains in-frame sequences only and omits some clones. Under half of the omission traces to an unresolved V gene where checked; the cause of the rest is unknown. Clonal size and the V and J genes are those of that table, whereas D and trimming came from the DNA. The sample profile shows about 26,000 clones; around 88% of them were found once. Clones ranked in the top ten supply 31% of the sample.

The cohort comprised approximately 30 patients with locally advanced or metastatic urothelial carcinoma treated at Memorial Sloan Kettering on a trial protocol. Peripheral blood mononuclear cells were collected pretreatment and during treatment, with between 1 and 8 total time points per patient. The Qiagen DNeasy Blood extraction kit was used to purify genomic DNA from total PBMCs and from tumor samples. PBMCs were collected pretreatment and during treatment and were isolated and stored as previously described. The CDR3 runs 13 residues from the cysteine to the phenylalanine. The only DNA kept is the CDR3, 39 bases in frame from the first base. The V end loses 1 base and the J end loses 8 bases, and a stretch of 10 bases separates them. CDR1 and CDR2 were assigned from the germline V gene as SGHRS and YFSETQ.

Sequenced material: PBMCs, taken around atezolizumab (anti-PD-L1) treatment. This sequence was found in a man between 60 and 75 years old with urothelial cancer. This receptor chain uses TRBV5-1 and TRBJ2-1; the D gene cannot be named for sure. Here is the DNA: TGCGCCAGCAGCTTGTTCCCCCTTGATGAGCAGTTCTTC. Its translation is CASSLFPLDEQFF.